The TCR beta chain described here comes from a study of T cell responses to AZD1222 COVID-19 vaccine. The table lists this clone with a few counts. The CDR3 is 15 residues long. From germline, CDR1 is KGHSH and CDR2 LQKENI. V gave up 2 bases and J gave up 3 bases, with 14 bases separating them. Pooled together were second doses at about 4 or about 12 weeks. Sequencing used immunoSEQ multiplex PCR; TCRdb keeps in-frame clones, though not all of them. The profile covers roughly 120,000 clones, with around 89% appearing a single time and 3.5% taken by the ten largest. J is TRBJ2-7 and V is TRBV18; possible D gene TRBD2, 6 bases. This sample comprised peripheral blood, obtained 28 days after the second AZD1222 dose. The source is an adult who received the AZD1222 COVID-19 vaccine. The CDR3 nucleotides read TGTGCCAGCTCACCAGGGCTAGTGGGAGGCTACGAGCAGTACTTC. As protein: CASSPGLVGGYEQYF.